The next 24 T cell receptor beta chains were all read from a single sample in a study of human T cells and chemical hapten exposure. Time point indicated: patch test 2, 6 weeks after DPC sensitization. Treatment denoted: therapeutic diphenylcyclopropenone sensitization with weekly scalp DPC. One entry per CDR3 protein, called by TCRdb with MiXCR from the RACE reads. In the table there are 90,000 to 110,000 distinct CDR3 sequences, less than 10% of which are singletons. The specimen was whole blood, collected in connection with sensitization to the hapten diphenylcyclopropenone (DPC). The receptors originated from a woman between 35 and 50 years old with alopecia areata. Some clones in this sample may be carry-over from other donors' samples.

This chain joins TRBV29-1 and TRBJ2-3; 7 nucleotides line up with TRBD1. The CDR3 extends over 13 amino acids. Germline V gene data show CDR1 as SQVTM and CDR2 as ANQGSEA. The V segment lost 5 bases and the J segment 0 bases; nucleotides outside the gene matches: 2. The CDR3 DNA sequence: TGCAGCGTTTCCAGGGGGAGCACAGATACGCAGTATTTT. Protein product: CSVSRGSTDTQYF.

V and J are TRBV28 and TRBJ1-1; the D gene is possibly TRBD1 (5 bases). The germline V and J ends were trimmed by 10 bases and 0 bases, with 12 bases remaining between them. Looked up from germline, CDR1 is MDHEN and CDR2 is SYDVKM. CDR3 size: 13 residues. CDR3 nucleotide sequence: TGTGCCACCCGGGCGGGGCTGAACACTGAAGCTTTCTTT. This sequence encodes CATRAGLNTEAFF.

This clonotype has only a few counts. This rearrangement joins TRBV7-8 to TRBJ1-2, with D unresolved. This CDR3 has 13 residues. Germline CDR1 SGHVS, CDR2 FQNEAQ. V was cut by 5 bases and J by 4 bases, with 11 bases left in between. DNA for the CDR3: TGTGCCAGCAGCCCACGTTCCCCCTATGGCTACACCTTC. As protein: CASSPRSPYGYTF.

This clonotype was counted ten times or more. This chain joins TRBV4-3 and TRBJ1-2; D is uncertain. The germline V gene encodes CDR1 LGHNA and CDR2 YSLEER. The CDR3 has 14 residues. The V and J ends lost 0 bases and 2 bases respectively, with 7 bases between them. CDR3 sequence: CASSQDLQNYGYTF. The CDR3 coding sequence is TGCGCCAGCAGCCAAGATCTGCAGAACTATGGCTACACCTTC.

This clonotype was found many times. The V call is TRBV9, the J call TRBJ2-3; 10 nucleotides align to TRBD2. CDR3 length: 16 amino acids. V shed 0 bases, J shed 1 base, and the junction held 2 bases outside the gene matches. Germline V CDR1 and CDR2: SGDLS, YYNGEE. The CDR3 nucleotides read TGTGCCAGCAGCGTAGCTAGCGGGGGAGGCACAGATACGCAGTATTTT. Translated, it gives CASSVASGGGTDTQYF. Drawing the rest from reference TRBV9 and TRBJ2-3, the complete variable domain is DSGVTQTPKHLITATGQRVTLRCSPRSGDLSVYWYQQSLDQGLQFLIQYYNGEERAKGNILERFSAQQFPDLHSELNLSSLELGDSALYFCASSVASGGGTDTQYFGPGTRLTVL.

Many counts were recorded for this clonotype. The chain links TRBV7-2 to TRBJ1-5; 8 positions agree with TRBD1. V shed 5 bases, J shed 7 bases, and the junction held 10 bases outside the gene matches. This CDR3 has 15 amino acids. Germline lookup yields CDR1 SGHTA and CDR2 FQGNSA. As DNA, the CDR3 is TGTGCCAGCAGCCCCCCCGGACAGGGCGGGCAGCCCCAGCATTTT. Translating gives CASSPPGQGGQPQHF. Full variable domain (rest looked up from reference TRBV7-2 and TRBJ1-5): GAGVSQSPSNKVTEKGKDVELRCDPISGHTALYWYRQSLGQGLEFLIYFQGNSAPDKSGLPSDRFSAERTGGSVSTLTIQRTQQEDSAVYLCASSPPGQGGQPQHFGDGTRLSIL.

This clonotype was counted a few times. The gene calls are TRBV24-1 and TRBJ1-2, with TRBD1 identical over 8 bases. The CDR3 spans 13 residues. Germline V lookup: CDR1 KGHDR, CDR2 SFDVKD. V lost 8 bases and J lost 6; bases outside the gene matches: 7. The CDR3: CATKGQAGDGYTF. As DNA, the CDR3 is TGTGCCACCAAGGGACAGGCGGGCGATGGCTACACCTTC.

The sample holds many counts of this clonotype. The rearrangement joins TRBV9 to TRBJ2-2; possibly TRBD1 for D (7 bases). Germline CDR1 SGDLS, CDR2 YYNGEE. This CDR3 region has 16 residues. V lost 7 bases to trimming and J lost 0 bases, with 16 bases between them. The CDR3 sequence: CASAAGQLSNTGELFF. CDR3 DNA: TGTGCCAGCGCCGCGGGACAGCTCTCGAACACCGGGGAGCTGTTTTTT.

This clonotype was seen only a few times. This sequence joins TRBV7-2 and TRBJ2-3; D gene uncertain. In germline, CDR1 is SGHTA, CDR2 FQGNSA. The CDR3 is 16 amino acids. V lost 1 base and J 2 bases, leaving 13 bases between the germline ends. Here the CDR3 reads CASSLGPRGPTDTQYF. The CDR3 nucleotides are TGTGCCAGCAGCTTAGGACCTAGAGGACCCACAGATACGCAGTATTTT.

There are many counts of this clonotype. The V gene is TRBV13, the J gene TRBJ2-3, with a weak D call TRBD2 (5 bases). CDR1 is PRHDT, CDR2 FYEKMQ, per germline (reference sequence). Trimming took off 5 bases at V and 6 bases at J, with 15 bases between the two ends. The CDR3 length is 14 residues. CDR3 sequence: CASSLNPGEDTQYF. CDR3 DNA sequence: TGTGCCAGCAGCCTCAACCCCGGGGAGGATACGCAGTATTTT.

This clonotype was seen repeatedly, ten times or more. The chain employs TRBV27 and TRBJ1-6; 8 nucleotides line up with TRBD1. Trimming at V came to 7 bases and at J to 12 bases, leaving 11 bases not matched to a gene. Germline values: CDR1 MNHEY, CDR2 SMNVEV (reference sequence). The CDR3 spans 14 residues. CDR3 in DNA: TGTGCCAGCAAGGGGACAGGTCTGGAAAAACCCCTCCACTTT. Residues: CASKGTGLEKPLHF.

This clonotype has only a few counts. J is TRBJ2-5 and V is TRBV4-1; the D is unclear. The V end was cut by 0 bases, the J end by 2 bases, with 10 bases between. CDR3 length: 15 residues. In germline, CDR1 is MGHRA, CDR2 YSYEKL. CDR3 residues: CASSQDPGVQETQYF. As DNA, the CDR3 is TGCGCCAGCAGCCAAGACCCGGGCGTACAAGAGACCCAGTACTTC.

This clonotype was recorded many times. The chain recombines TRBV7-9 with TRBJ1-1; the D is unclear. This CDR3 spans 12 amino acids. The V and J ends lost 5 bases and 4 bases respectively, with 8 bases between them. Per germline, CDR1 SEHNR and CDR2 FQNEAQ (reference sequence). The CDR3 coding sequence is TGTGCCAGCAGCCCCCAGACCACTGAAGCTTTCTTT. Translated, it gives CASSPQTTEAFF.

In its sample, this clonotype was seen once. The CDR3 DNA reads as TGTGCCAGCAGCTACGGGACGACTGGAAACACCATATATTTT. Translated: CASSYGTTGNTIYF. V is TRBV3-1 and J is TRBJ1-3; D might be TRBD1 (5 bases). Trimming shortened V by 5 bases and J by 2 bases, and 10 bases separated the two germline ends. CDR3 length: 14 amino acids. Germline CDR1 and CDR2: LGHDT and YNNKEL (reference sequence).

This clonotype showed up many times. This chain connects TRBV11-2 to TRBJ2-1; 9 positions agree with TRBD2. The CDR3 covers 16 residues. The junction had 9 bases not matched to a gene; V was cut back by 2 bases and J by 7 bases. CDR1 is SGHAT, CDR2 FQNNGV, per germline. The CDR3 loop is CASSLSASGAWNEQFF. The CDR3 nucleotides are TGTGCCAGCAGCTTATCAGCTAGCGGGGCATGGAATGAGCAGTTCTTC.

The chain couples TRBV20-1 to TRBJ2-3; D is tentatively TRBD1 or TRBD2 (5 bases each). The CDR3 spans 11 residues. Germline CDR1 DFQATT, CDR2 SNEGSKA (reference sequence). The CDR3 DNA sequence: TGCCGTTTGGGACCACTAGATACGCAGTATTTT. Encoded protein: CRLGPLDTQYF.

There are many counts of this clonotype. The genes are TRBV12-3 or TRBV12-4 and TRBJ1-2, with 7 bases identical to TRBD1. Germline trimming cut 7 bases from V and 8 bases from J; bases unmatched to any gene: 7. The CDR3 sequence is 12 residues long. CDR3 in amino acids: CASTQGLAGYTF. Here the CDR3 DNA reads TGTGCCAGCACACAGGGGTTAGCGGGCTACACCTTC.

In its sample, this clonotype was seen a few times. The rearrangement links TRBV28 to TRBJ2-3; a possible D gene is TRBD2 (6 bases). Between the trimmed V and J ends, which lost 7 bases and 4 bases, there was a span of 12 bases. CDR1 and CDR2 from the germline V gene are MDHEN and SYDVKM. The CDR3 is 13 amino acids. CDR3 loop: CASNEEGPDTQYF. The CDR3 region has the DNA TGTGCCAGCAACGAGGAGGGTCCAGATACGCAGTATTTT.

Only a few counts were recorded for this clonotype. The chain employs TRBV9 and TRBJ1-1, with a possible D match to TRBD1 (6 bases). Germline CDR1 and CDR2: SGDLS and YYNGEE. With 3 bases removed from V and 1 base from J, the gap between germline ends came to 10 bases. The CDR3 runs to 14 residues. CDR3 nucleotides: TGTGCCAGCAGCGCGACAGGTTCGAACACTGAAGCTTTCTTT. Amino acids: CASSATGSNTEAFF. The variable domain in full, completed from reference TRBV9 and TRBJ1-1, reads DSGVTQTPKHLITATGQRVTLRCSPRSGDLSVYWYQQSLDQGLQFLIQYYNGEERAKGNILERFSAQQFPDLHSELNLSSLELGDSALYFCASSATGSNTEAFFGQGTRLTVV.

The table lists this clonotype with many counts. The rearrangement joins TRBV18 to TRBJ2-5; D uncertain. V lost 1 base, J lost 2 bases, and 11 bases lay in between. The CDR3 runs to 15 residues. The germline CDR1 and CDR2 sequences are KGHSH and LQKENI. In DNA form, the CDR3 reads TGTGCCAGCTCACCACAAAGTGTCAGACAAGAGACCCAGTACTTC. The encoded protein is CASSPQSVRQETQYF.

This clonotype has at least ten counts. The rearrangement joins TRBV19 to TRBJ1-5; the D is unclear. CDR3 length: 15 amino acids. Trimming removed 3 bases at V and 4 bases at J, with 13 bases between. CDR1 is LNHDA and CDR2 is SQIVND in the germline V gene (reference sequence). The CDR3 region is CASSIYSMPNQPQHF. The CDR3, as DNA: TGTGCCAGTAGTATTTACAGCATGCCTAATCAGCCCCAGCATTTT.

This clonotype came up many times. The V gene is TRBV5-1, the J gene TRBJ2-7; D is possibly TRBD1 (5 bases). V dropped 5 bases and J dropped 0 bases, with 12 bases sitting between them. In germline, CDR1 is SGHRS, CDR2 YFSETQ. This CDR3 region has 14 residues. CDR3 protein: CASRQVSYSYEQYF. CDR3 in DNA: TGCGCCAGCAGACAGGTGTCCTACTCCTACGAGCAGTACTTC.

This sequence joins TRBV6-1 and TRBJ2-1; 8 bases line up with TRBD2. Germline CDR1 MNHNS, CDR2 SASEGT. V was clipped by 8 bases and J by 2 bases; unmatched bases: 8. The CDR3 consists of 15 residues. The CDR3 here is CASCLAGKTYNEQFF. DNA for the CDR3: TGTGCCAGCTGTTTAGCGGGGAAGACCTACAATGAGCAGTTCTTC.

The chain couples TRBV3-1 to TRBJ2-7, with 10 bases aligning to TRBD1. CDR3 length equals 15 residues. CDR1 is LGHDT, CDR2 YNNKEL, per germline (reference sequence). Trimming took 4 bases from V and 3 from J; bases not matched to a gene: 6. For the CDR3, the DNA is TGTGCCAGCAGCCTCTACCGGGACAGGGGCTACGAGCAGTACTTC. Its translation is CASSLYRDRGYEQYF.